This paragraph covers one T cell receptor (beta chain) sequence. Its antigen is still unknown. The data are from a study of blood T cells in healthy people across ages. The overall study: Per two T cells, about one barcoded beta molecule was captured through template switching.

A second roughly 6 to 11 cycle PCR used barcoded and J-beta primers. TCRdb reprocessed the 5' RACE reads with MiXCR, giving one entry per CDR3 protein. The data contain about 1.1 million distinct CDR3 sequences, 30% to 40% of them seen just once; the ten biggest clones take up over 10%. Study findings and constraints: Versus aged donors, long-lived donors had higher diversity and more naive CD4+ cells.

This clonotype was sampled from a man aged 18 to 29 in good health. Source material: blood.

The CDR3 nucleotides are TGCAGTGCTACGCACTCCCAGGGACTAGCGGGGGGTGAGCAGTTCTTC. This sequence encodes CSATHSQGLAGGEQFF. V is TRBV20-1 and J is TRBJ2-1, with 15 bases identical to TRBD2. The CDR3 is 16 residues long. With V trimmed by 4 bases and J by 9 bases, 10 bases remained unmatched. Per the germline V gene, CDR1 is DFQATT and CDR2 is SNEGSKA (reference sequence).